This T cell receptor (beta chain) originates from a study of STAT3 mutations in large granular lymphocyte leukemia. V was clipped by 5 bases and J by 7 bases; unmatched bases: 13. The CDR3 runs to 16 residues. Germline values: CDR1 SEHNR, CDR2 FQNEAQ (reference sequence). Whole-study results and caveats: Every T-cell large granular lymphocyte leukemia patient had at least one immunodominant TCR beta clonotype. A small but highly pathogenic clone may have been missed.

A note on this clone: The antigen is undetermined.

The data were produced by immunoSEQ multiplex PCR, yet TCRdb's version contains in-frame clones alone and is incomplete. The sample gives tens of thousands of clones, 70% to 90% of which show up once; 10% to 15% is in the top ten. V gene TRBV7-9 combines with J gene TRBJ2-7; 11 nucleotides match TRBD2. This TCR was recovered from a man in his sixties with T-cell large granular lymphocyte leukemia. Some clones in this sample may be carry-over from other donors' samples. Sequencing input: peripheral blood mononuclear cells. The CDR3 region has the DNA TGTGCCAGCAGCCCTAATAGCGGGAGGGCTTCCCTTGAGCAGTACTTC. Translating it yields CASSPNSGRASLEQYF.